Following are 9 T cell receptor beta chains from one sample sequenced in a study of T cells in Graves' hyperthyroidism and ophthalmopathy. Amplified TCR beta CDR3 regions came from RNA transcripts. TCR CDR3 regions were first amplified by RT-PCR with HTBI primers. Using its own MiXCR run on the multiplex PCR reads, TCRdb lists one record per CDR3 protein. Altogether roughly 350,000 distinct CDR3 sequences are present, 14% being singletons, with the ten largest covering around 23%. The sequenced material came from blood. These receptors were obtained from a woman aged 30 to 39 with Graves' hyperthyroidism.

This clonotype was detected ten times or more. The chain recombines TRBV14 with TRBJ2-7; the match to TRBD1 covers 10 bases. Germline V lookup: CDR1 SGHDN, CDR2 FVKESK. V lost 1 base to trimming and J lost 3 bases; unmatched junction nucleotides: 12. This CDR3 region has 18 residues. The CDR3 spells CASSQVWRFGTGVYEQYF. CDR3 bases: TGTGCCAGCAGCCAAGTATGGAGGTTCGGGACAGGGGTCTACGAGCAGTACTTC.

This clonotype was detected only a few times. This chain joins TRBV20-1 and TRBJ2-1; 7 positions match TRBD2. CDR1 and CDR2 (germline): DFQATT, SNEGSKA (reference sequence). The length of the CDR3 is 14 residues. Trimming removed 1 base from V and 8 bases from J; junction bases left unmatched: 8. CDR3 bases: TGCAGTGCTAGAGGGCGGGAGCTCCCATATGAGCAGTTCTTC. It encodes CSARGRELPYEQFF.

V is TRBV15 and J is TRBJ2-1; the match to TRBD1 covers 11 bases. Germline V CDR1 and CDR2: LNHNV, YYDKDF (reference sequence). The junction had 9 bases not matched to a gene; V was cut back by 4 bases and J by 7 bases. The CDR3 has 16 residues. In nucleotides, the CDR3 is TGTGCCACCAGCACCTGGACAGGGGGCTTTGGAAATGAGCAGTTCTTC. Its protein is CATSTWTGGFGNEQFF.

There are many counts of this clonotype. This chain uses TRBV29-1 with TRBJ1-1; D not certain. CDR1 SQVTM and CDR2 ANQGSEA come from the germline V gene. Between the trimmed V and J ends, which lost 5 bases and 8 bases, there was a span of 12 bases. The CDR3 has 11 residues. CDR3 loop: CSVTDQTEAFF. The CDR3 bases are TGCAGCGTTACAGACCAAACCGAAGCTTTCTTT.

This clonotype appeared many times. The rearrangement joins TRBV7-2 to TRBJ2-7; maybe TRBD2 (6 bases). V shed 2 bases and J shed 0 bases, with 11 bases lying between them. Per germline, CDR1 SGHTA and CDR2 FQGNSA. The CDR3 runs to 15 residues. The CDR3 DNA sequence: TGTGCCAGCAGCTTACATGGTAGCGGCTCCTACGAGCAGTACTTC. This sequence encodes CASSLHGSGSYEQYF.

The V and J genes are TRBV6-1 and TRBJ2-6, with no clear D. From germline, CDR1 is MNHNS and CDR2 SASEGT. V lost 3 bases and J lost 0, with 6 bases in between. The CDR3 is 15 residues long. CDR3: CASSEGYSGANVLTF. The CDR3 coding sequence is TGTGCCAGCAGTGAGGGATACTCTGGGGCCAACGTCCTGACTTTC.

This rearrangement joins TRBV6-1 to TRBJ2-7; the D is unclear. V dropped 4 bases and J dropped 6 bases, with 10 bases sitting between them. Germline CDR1 and CDR2: MNHNS and SASEGT. The CDR3 runs to 12 residues. This CDR3 is CASSVAPREQYF. The CDR3 bases are TGTGCCAGCAGTGTCGCCCCGCGCGAGCAGTACTTC.

The chain joins TRBV20-1 to TRBJ1-1, with 8 bases that match TRBD1. The CDR3 sequence is 11 residues long. Per germline, CDR1 DFQATT and CDR2 SNEGSKA (reference sequence). The CDR3 region has the DNA TGCAGCACGGGACAGGACACTGAAGCTTTCTTT. Translating gives CSTGQDTEAFF.

This clonotype has a count of ten or more. This chain links TRBV2 with TRBJ2-5; TRBD1 might be the D (6 bases). The germline V gene has CDR1 SNHLY and CDR2 FYNNEI. This CDR3 contains 16 residues. The V gene lost 2 bases and the J gene lost 5 bases, with 18 bases spanning the gap. CDR3 DNA: TGTGCCAGCAGTGAACGGGTCAGGGGTCGGAGGGAGACCCAGTACTTC. Translating gives CASSERVRGRRETQYF.